This is a list of T cell receptor beta chains from one sample in a study of PD-1 blockade in mismatch repair-deficient tumors. Generated by immunoSEQ multiplex PCR, the TCRdb table keeps only in-frame clones and is missing some. The sample holds around 49,000 clones, under 85% seen once. The input for sequencing was PBMCs, taken before pembrolizumab treatment. These receptors all come from an adult with mismatch repair-deficient cancer. CDR3s include the opening cysteine and the closing phenylalanine or tryptophan. Clone size, where shown, is once, few, many, or a class for clones that have expanded.

. | TRBJ2-2 | TRBV9 | CASSVDRTSGSDTGELFF
. | TRBJ2-7 | TRBV5-1 | CASSLSPMGYEQYF
. | TRBJ2-1 | TRBV18 | CASSPPSGMDEQFF
. | TRBJ2-6 | TRBV9 | CASSVDRLSSGANVLTF
. | TRBJ2-7 | TRBV6-6 | CASSYLGQGAWEQYF
. | TRBJ1-1 | TRBV14 | CASSHSGGKTLMVTEAFF
. | TRBJ1-1 | TRBV6-1 | CASRMGGGFEAFF
. | TRBJ2-3 | TRBV11-2 | CASSPHPVSGKSDTQYF
. | TRBJ2-1 | TRBV11-3 | CASSLGLGSYNEQFF
. | TRBJ2-5 | TRBV14 | CASSPRGPRTQETQYF
. | TRBJ2-5 | TRBV2 | CASIGDYQETQYF
few | TRBJ1-2 | TRBV5-1 | CASSLARGLSGYTF
. | TRBJ2-1 | TRBV18 | CASSERARSHEQFF
. | TRBJ1-1 | TRBV5-4 | CASSGWGGTEAFF
. | TRBJ1-5 | TRBV7-9 | CASSLVGPNQPQHF
. | TRBJ2-1 | TRBV7-2 | CASSSQLAGGGTEQFF